This T cell receptor (beta chain) was obtained from a study of cytomegalovirus exposure and HLA in healthy donors. The germline V gene has CDR1 LNHDA and CDR2 SQIVND (reference sequence). Trimming took 5 bases from V and 2 from J; bases not matched to a gene: 12. The CDR3 length is 16 residues. PCR used 60 Vbeta primers and 13 Jbeta primers. Generated by immunoSEQ multiplex PCR, the TCRdb table keeps only in-frame clones and is missing some. Here the sample spans 100,000 to 150,000 clones, 83% being singletons. The chain recombines TRBV19 with TRBJ2-7, with 7 positions matching TRBD2. Sequencing used PBMCs. This clonotype was obtained from a woman aged 40 to 49 in good health and CMV-seropositive. The CDR3 DNA is TGTGCCAGTAGTTCTGGTCTGGGGGGGGACCCCTACGAGCAGTACTTC. It is translated as CASSSGLGGDPYEQYF. Supplemented by reference TRBV19 and TRBJ2-7, the full variable domain reads DGGITQSPKYLFRKEGQNVTLSCEQNLNHDAMYWYRQDPGQGLRLIYYSQIVNDFQKGDIAEGYSVSREKKESFPLTVTSAQKNPTAFYLCASSSGLGGDPYEQYFGPGTRLTVT.